What follows is one T cell receptor beta chain and its context. Its antigen remains unknown. The entry originates in a study of CD8 T cells in Susac syndrome. CD8+ and CD4+ T cells taken from blood had their TCR beta sequenced. FACS enriched CD8+ TEMRA cells, while bulk CD8+ and CD4+ were negatively isolated. Random hexamers were used to reverse transcribe 0.5 to 1 ug of RNA. An immunoSEQ multiplex PCR amplified TCR beta CDR3 over 54 Vbeta and 13 Jbeta. TCRdb re-called the immunoSEQ multiplex PCR reads with MiXCR, one entry per CDR3 protein. The sample includes hundreds of thousands of distinct CDR3 sequences, around 85% of them seen just once. There are 16 residues in the CDR3. In germline, CDR1 is MNHEY, CDR2 SMNVEV (reference sequence). V lost 1 base and J 0 bases, leaving 10 bases between the germline ends. Regarding the study as a whole: A relatively small number of individuals underwent TCR sequencing and HLA analysis.

The genes are TRBV27 and TRBJ2-1; D gene unclear. The source of this sequence is a human donor with multiple sclerosis. The sample comprised CD8+ T cells from PBMCs. The CDR3 DNA reads as TGTGCCAGCAGTTTATTCTTGGGCTACTCCTACAATGAGCAGTTCTTC. Protein: CASSLFLGYSYNEQFF.